This T cell receptor (beta chain) was sequenced in a study of cytomegalovirus exposure and HLA in healthy donors. Overall study findings and caveats: Later analysis identified a missense DCLRE1C variant that was linked to TCR beta V- and J-gene trimming. When analyzed later, the rates of TCR association showed variation by HLA locus, with DRB1 the most and HLA-C the fewest.

The PCR made use of 60 Vbeta and 13 Jbeta primers. Sequencing was performed with immunoSEQ multiplex PCR; in TCRdb, only in-frame clones are kept and a portion is missing. The sample carries around 200,000 clones, roughly four fifths recorded once. On this clone: The antigen is unknown.

The CDR3 is 13 residues long. Germline V gene lookup returns CDR1 SEHNR and CDR2 FQNEAQ (reference sequence). V was trimmed by 5 bases and J by 6 bases, leaving 11 bases between them. Sequencing input: PBMCs. This chain links TRBV7-9 with TRBJ1-5; TRBD1 might be the D (6 bases). This TCR was sampled from a woman aged 40-49 years in good health and CMV-seronegative. CDR3 bases: TGTGCCAGCAGCCAAGAAGGGGGTCAGCCCCAGCATTTT. This sequence encodes CASSQEGGQPQHF.